Sequencing of this TCR beta chain was carried out in a study of blood T cell repertoires in COVID-19. Study details: PBMCs, B-cell-depleted T cells, or T cells were the source of the cDNA or gDNA that made up the material.

In germline, CDR1 is MNHNS, CDR2 SASEGT. Trimming shortened V by 3 bases and J by 8 bases, and 16 bases separated the two germline ends. This CDR3 has 14 amino acids. Method: immunoSEQ multiplex PCR; TCRdb's copy keeps in-frame clones and lacks some. Altogether about 440,000 clones are present, roughly 89% being singletons, with the ten largest covering about 4.5%. This TCR came from a woman in her twenties or thirties with acute or convalescent COVID-19. The sample comprised peripheral blood. This rearrangement joins TRBV6-1 to TRBJ1-1, with no clear D. The CDR3 region is CASSERLALTEAFF. Here the CDR3 DNA reads TGTGCCAGCAGTGAGAGATTAGCCCTCACGGAAGCTTTCTTT.